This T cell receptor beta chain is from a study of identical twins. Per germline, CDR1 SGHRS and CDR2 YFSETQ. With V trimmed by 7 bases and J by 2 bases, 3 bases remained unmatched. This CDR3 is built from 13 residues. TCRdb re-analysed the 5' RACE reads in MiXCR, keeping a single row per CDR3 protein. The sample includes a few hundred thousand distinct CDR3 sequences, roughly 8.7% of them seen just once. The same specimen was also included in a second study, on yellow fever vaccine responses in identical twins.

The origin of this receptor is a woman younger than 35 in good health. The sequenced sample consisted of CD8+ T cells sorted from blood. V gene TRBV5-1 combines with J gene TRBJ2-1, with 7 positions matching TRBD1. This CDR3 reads CASQTGTYNEQFF. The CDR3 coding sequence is TGCGCCAGCCAGACAGGGACCTACAATGAGCAGTTCTTC.